This entry lists 20 T cell receptor beta chains sequenced from one sample in a study of early T cells in non-severe SARS-CoV-2 infection. TCRdb called the 5' RACE reads again in MiXCR, with one record for every CDR3 protein. The table shows 25,000 to 35,000 distinct CDR3 sequences, with 3.9% occurring only once. The source material was whole blood. All receptors derive from an adult who was a healthcare worker with PCR-confirmed SARS-CoV-2 infection or an uninfected control (not recorded which).

This clonotype was detected only a few times. The chain carries TRBV7-2 and TRBJ2-2; D uncertain. The germline V and J ends were trimmed by 5 bases and 7 bases, with 20 bases remaining between them. Germline V lookup: CDR1 SGHTA, CDR2 FQGNSA. The CDR3 totals 16 residues. The CDR3 loop reads CASSPQRHVMGGELFF. The CDR3 DNA reads TGTGCCAGCAGCCCACAACGACATGTAATGGGCGGGGAGCTGTTTTTT. The entire variable domain, with the rest obtained from reference TRBV7-2 and TRBJ2-2, is as follows: GAGVSQSPSNKVTEKGKDVELRCDPISGHTALYWYRQSLGQGLEFLIYFQGNSAPDKSGLPSDRFSAERTGGSVSTLTIQRTQQEDSAVYLCASSPQRHVMGGELFFGEGSRLTVL.

Written as DNA, the CDR3 is TGCGCCAGCAGCTTGGTCCCCCGGGCCACCGGGGAGCTGTTTTTT. Residues: CASSLVPRATGELFF. The chain combines TRBV5-1 with TRBJ2-2, with D hard to call. Between the trimmed V and J ends, which lost 0 bases and 4 bases, there was a span of 10 bases. CDR1 SGHRS and CDR2 YFSETQ come from the germline V gene. This CDR3 is 15 amino acids long. Variable domain in full (rest from reference TRBV5-1 and TRBJ2-2): KAGVTQTPRYLIKTRGQQVTLSCSPISGHRSVSWYQQTPGQGLQFLFEYFSETQRNKGNFPGRFSGRQFSNSRSEMNVSTLELGDSALYLCASSLVPRATGELFFGEGSRLTVL.

The sample holds many counts of this clonotype. The CDR3 here is CASRAPGYQETQYF. The DNA of the CDR3 is TGTGCCAGCAGGGCCCCAGGGTACCAAGAGACCCAGTACTTC. The chain uses TRBV6-6 and TRBJ2-5; a weak D match, TRBD1 (5 bases). CDR1 and CDR2 (germline): MNHNY, SVGAGI (reference sequence). The CDR3 runs to 14 residues. V was pared by 6 bases and J by 0 bases, with 11 bases between.

In this sample, this clonotype is medium-sized. V is TRBV12-3 or TRBV12-4 and J is TRBJ2-5; D is ambiguous. Trimming shortened V by 0 bases and J by 4 bases, and 3 bases separated the two germline ends. This CDR3 has 12 amino acids. Here the CDR3 DNA reads TGTGCCAGCAGTTTAGCATCAGAGACCCAGTACTTC. Translated, it gives CASSLASETQYF.

This clonotype is classed as medium-sized. The CDR3 spells CASSSDRGNEQFF. CDR3 sequence (DNA): TGTGCCAGCTCATCGGACAGGGGAAATGAGCAGTTCTTC. The chain uses TRBV18 and TRBJ2-1; 9 bases fit TRBD1. CDR1 and CDR2 (germline): KGHSH, LQKENI. V lost 5 bases, J lost 7 bases, and 3 bases stayed unmatched. The CDR3 contains 13 residues.

With regard to this clonotype: This may arise from a read error, as a much more abundant clone is one base away. CDR3 protein: CATRQSTQDYIF. CDR3 DNA: TGTGCCACCAGACAGAGCACTCAGGACTACATCTTC. The V and J genes are TRBV10-3 and TRBJ1-2; D perhaps matches TRBD1 (5 bases). Per the germline V gene, CDR1 is ENHRY and CDR2 is SYGVKD. The CDR3 extends over 12 amino acids.

This clonotype was found a few times. The J gene is TRBJ2-1, the V gene TRBV14, with 12 bases fitting TRBD2. This CDR3 region has 16 residues. With 8 bases clipped from V and 11 bases from J, the junction kept 16 bases outside the gene matches. Germline assignment: CDR1 SGHDN and CDR2 FVKESK. DNA for the CDR3: TGTGCCAGCGGGACTAGCGGGCAGAATATTGGAATGAAGCAGTTCTTC. Amino acid sequence: CASGTSGQNIGMKQFF. Full variable domain (rest looked up from reference TRBV14 and TRBJ2-1): EAGVTQFPSHSVIEKGQTVTLRCDPISGHDNLYWYRRVMGKEIKFLLHFVKESKQDESGMPNNRFLAERTGGTYSTLKVQPAELEDSGVYFCASGTSGQNIGMKQFFGPGTRLTVL.

This clonotype has more than one count but fewer than ten. The chain uses TRBV5-1 and TRBJ1-2, with D possibly TRBD1 on 6 matching bases. The V gene's germline CDR1 is SGHRS and CDR2 YFSETQ. The CDR3 spans 14 residues. Trimming removed 0 bases from V and 2 bases from J, with 8 bases in between. The CDR3 DNA sequence: TGCGCCAGCAGCTTGGTACAGGGCAACTATGGCTACACCTTC. Translating gives CASSLVQGNYGYTF.

The rearrangement uses TRBV6-6 and TRBJ2-5; TRBD1 aligns across 10 bases. CDR1 MNHNY and CDR2 SVGAGI come from the germline V gene (reference sequence). V gave up 7 bases and J gave up 0 bases; unmatched junction bases: 17. The CDR3 spans 19 residues. The CDR3: CASTATPGQGTEYQETQYF. The CDR3 DNA reads TGTGCCAGCACCGCTACTCCGGGACAGGGGACAGAGTACCAAGAGACCCAGTACTTC.

V usage is TRBV29-1 and J usage is TRBJ2-5; 8 nucleotides match TRBD1. The germline V gene has CDR1 SQVTM and CDR2 ANQGSEA. The CDR3 covers 14 residues. Trimming removed 5 bases from V and 2 bases from J; junction bases left unmatched: 7. The CDR3 DNA is TGCAGCGTTAGTGGGGACAGGCTGCAAGAGACCCAGTACTTC. It is translated as CSVSGDRLQETQYF.

This clonotype was recorded a few times. The genes are TRBV6-6 and TRBJ1-6, with 8 bases that match TRBD1. With V trimmed by 6 bases and J by 0 bases, 7 bases remained unmatched. This CDR3 spans 17 amino acids. Germline V gives CDR1 MNHNY, CDR2 SVGAGI (reference sequence). The DNA for the CDR3 is TGTGCCAGCAGCGGACAGGGATCCGGCTCCTATAATTCACCCCTCCACTTT. Translated: CASSGQGSGSYNSPLHF.

This clonotype was seen repeatedly, ten times or more. The J gene is TRBJ2-7, the V gene TRBV7-2; no definite D call. This CDR3 region has 13 residues. Trimming removed 3 bases from V and 5 bases from J, with 11 bases in between. Germline V lookup: CDR1 SGHTA, CDR2 FQGNSA. The CDR3 protein is CASSFDRLHEQYF. The CDR3 nucleotides read TGTGCCAGCAGCTTCGACCGCCTCCACGAGCAGTACTTC.

This clonotype was detected only a few times. The V call is TRBV24-1, the J call TRBJ1-1; TRBD1 aligns across 12 bases. After removal of 7 bases from V and 5 bases from J, the junction contained 4 bases not matched to a gene. Per the germline V gene, CDR1 is KGHDR and CDR2 is SFDVKD. The CDR3 is 14 amino acids. The CDR3 DNA sequence: TGTGCCACCAGAGGGACAGGGGGCAGTACTGAAGCTTTCTTT. Protein product: CATRGTGGSTEAFF.

The rearrangement joins TRBV2 to TRBJ2-3; 8 bases map to TRBD2. The junction had 10 bases not matched to a gene; V was cut back by 8 bases and J by 3 bases. Germline V gives CDR1 SNHLY, CDR2 FYNNEI. CDR3 size: 15 residues. The CDR3 reads CASAPRLAKTDTQYF. The DNA of the CDR3 is TGTGCCAGCGCCCCCAGACTAGCGAAGACAGATACGCAGTATTTT.

This clonotype has only a few counts. This rearrangement joins TRBV25-1 to TRBJ1-1; tentative D call: TRBD1 (5 bases). The CDR3 extends over 14 amino acids. Germline V gives CDR1 MGHDK, CDR2 SYGVNS. Between the trimmed V and J ends, which lost 6 bases and 2 bases, there was a span of 13 bases. The CDR3 sequence is CASRLTGANTEAFF. CDR3 in DNA: TGTGCCAGCAGGTTAACCGGGGCCAACACTGAAGCTTTCTTT.

This clonotype was found many times. The J gene is TRBJ1-1, the V gene TRBV29-1; 7 bases line up with TRBD1. The CDR3 sequence is 12 residues long. V shed 6 bases and J 5 bases; nucleotides not matched to a gene: 6. Looked up from germline, CDR1 is SQVTM and CDR2 is ANQGSEA. CDR3: CSVNTGETEAFF. The CDR3 nucleotides read TGCAGCGTCAATACAGGGGAAACTGAAGCTTTCTTT.

The V gene is TRBV12-3 or TRBV12-4, the J gene TRBJ1-1; no definite D call. V was pared by 6 bases and J by 0 bases, with 14 bases between. There are 15 residues in the CDR3. The CDR3 coding sequence is TGTGCCAGCAGCCAGAGGTTGGGCGTGAACACTGAAGCTTTCTTT. This translates into CASSQRLGVNTEAFF.

This clonotype was seen at least ten times. V gene TRBV10-2 combines with J gene TRBJ2-4; 9 bases map to TRBD1. The CDR3 totals 17 residues. The trim removed 5 bases at V and 9 bases at J, leaving 17 bases unmatched. CDR1 and CDR2 (germline): WSHSY, SAAADI. The CDR3 region is CASSQSFRDRASLIQYF. The CDR3 nucleotides read TGCGCCAGCAGTCAATCCTTCCGGGACAGGGCCAGTCTCATTCAGTACTTC.

This clonotype came up many times. J is TRBJ1-2 and V is TRBV12-3 or TRBV12-4; unclear D gene. This CDR3 has 13 amino acids. Trimming left V 2 bases short and J 3 bases short, with 7 bases between. CDR3: CASSLNGDYGYTF. CDR3 coding DNA: TGTGCCAGCAGTTTAAACGGTGACTATGGCTACACCTTC.

This clonotype was recorded a few times. J is TRBJ2-7 and V is TRBV10-3; no clear D gene. Germline V gives CDR1 ENHRY, CDR2 SYGVKD. Trimming took off 6 bases at V and 2 bases at J, with 14 bases between the two ends. This CDR3 is 14 amino acids long. The CDR3 here is CAIRAGASTYEQYF. CDR3 in DNA: TGTGCCATCAGGGCAGGCGCATCCACCTACGAGCAGTACTTC.